The 22 T cell receptor beta chains below were found in one sample sequenced in a study of blood T cells in healthy people across ages. Combining a sample-barcoded 5' primer with a J-beta primer mix, a second PCR ran for 7 to 11 cycles. TCRdb redid the calling of the 5' RACE reads with MiXCR, one entry per CDR3 protein. Here the sample spans around 1,100,000 distinct CDR3 sequences, 30% to 40% being singletons. Sequencing used blood. All receptors come from a man aged 18 to 29 in good health.

This clonotype was seen a few times. The V call is TRBV12-3 or TRBV12-4, the J call TRBJ2-5; no clear D. Trimming removed 5 bases from V and 11 bases from J, with 15 bases in between. The CDR3 totals 12 residues. The CDR3 DNA reads TGTGCCAGCAGTCCCTTACGCGATGAGCAGTACTTC. As protein: CASSPLRDEQYF.

The chain combines TRBV2 with TRBJ1-1; 9 bases fit TRBD1. CDR3 length: 14 residues. Germline V CDR1 and CDR2: SNHLY, FYNNEI. With 8 bases clipped from V and 3 bases from J, the junction kept 7 bases outside the gene matches. The CDR3 nucleotides read TGTGCCAGCCGCCGGACAGGGGTAGACACTGAAGCTTTCTTT. Amino acid sequence: CASRRTGVDTEAFF. Full variable domain (rest looked up from reference TRBV2 and TRBJ1-1): EPEVTQTPSHQVTQMGQEVILRCVPISNHLYFYWYRQILGQKVEFLVSFYNNEISEKSEIFDDQFSVERPDGSNFTLKIRSTKLEDSAMYFCASRRTGVDTEAFFGQGTRLTVV.

The chain couples TRBV5-1 to TRBJ2-3; D perhaps matches TRBD2 (6 bases). The CDR3 totals 16 residues. Germline values: CDR1 SGHRS, CDR2 YFSETQ. V was pared by 2 bases and J by 1 base, with 14 bases between. The CDR3 sequence is CASSLGTSSGTDTQYF. In DNA form, the CDR3 reads TGCGCCAGCAGCTTAGGCACTAGCTCCGGCACAGATACGCAGTATTTT.

The chain is built from TRBV20-1 and TRBJ2-3; 7 bases are a match to TRBD1. The V gene's germline CDR1 is DFQATT and CDR2 SNEGSKA (reference sequence). CDR3 length: 13 amino acids. J was trimmed by 0 bases and V by 6 bases; bases with no gene match: 3. In DNA form, the CDR3 reads TGCAGTGCAGACAGGGATAGCACAGATACGCAGTATTTT. It translates to CSADRDSTDTQYF.

This clonotype was picked up many times. The chain links TRBV12-3 or TRBV12-4 to TRBJ2-7, with 9 bases that match TRBD1. Trimming cost V 7 bases and J 4 bases; bases outside gene matches: 5. This CDR3 region has 13 residues. This CDR3 reads CASTPGQGYEQYF. The CDR3 DNA follows: TGTGCCAGCACCCCGGGACAGGGATACGAGCAGTACTTC.

CDR3 sequence reads: CASSLQQGYEQYF. The CDR3 region has the DNA TGCGCCAGCAGCCTCCAACAGGGGTACGAGCAGTACTTC. This chain connects TRBV4-1 to TRBJ2-7; 7 bases map to TRBD1. Trimming cost V 4 bases and J 4 bases; bases outside gene matches: 4. CDR3 length: 13 residues. Looked up from germline, CDR1 is MGHRA and CDR2 is YSYEKL.

Comments on this clonotype: This could be a read error, since a much larger clone is one nucleotide away. The chain recombines TRBV20-1 with TRBJ2-5, with D possibly being TRBD2 (6 bases). V was clipped by 2 bases and J by 5 bases, with 24 bases between them. Germline-derived CDR1 and CDR2 are DFQATT and SNEGSKA (reference sequence). The CDR3 length is 17 residues. The CDR3 bases are TGCAGTGCTAGACAATTGGGTCTAGCGCCGAACCGGGAGACCCAGTACTTC. Residues: CSARQLGLAPNRETQYF.

Details on this clonotype: A junction end diverges from the germline sequence, so it may reflect a read error. This chain connects TRBV27 to TRBJ1-1, with D tentatively TRBD1 (6 bases). CDR1 MNHEY and CDR2 SMNVEV come from the germline V gene (reference sequence). The CDR3 loop spans 15 amino acids. The CDR3, as DNA: TGTGCCGGCAGTTTATCATCCAGGGGGAACACTGAAGCTTTCTTT. It is translated as CAGSLSSRGNTEAFF.

This clonotype was recorded a few times. The rearrangement joins TRBV9 to TRBJ2-6; D is ambiguous. The CDR3 spans 14 residues. The V end lost 7 bases, the J end lost 0 bases, and 8 bases lay between the germline ends. CDR1 is SGDLS, CDR2 YYNGEE, per germline. In DNA, the CDR3 is TGTGCCAGCCGCTTAGGCTCTGGGGCCAACGTCCTGACTTTC. This sequence encodes CASRLGSGANVLTF.

This clonotype was recorded a few times. The rearrangement links TRBV9 to TRBJ1-2; D might be TRBD1 (6 bases). CDR1 and CDR2 from the germline V gene are SGDLS and YYNGEE. CDR3 size: 16 residues. Trimming left V 4 bases short and J 4 bases short, with 20 bases between. CDR3 loop: CASSIGGGVTPYGYTF. For the CDR3, the DNA is TGTGCCAGCAGCATAGGGGGGGGAGTCACACCCTATGGCTACACCTTC.

This clonotype was counted only a few times. The CDR3 protein is CASSAGLKASQDTQYF. CDR3 DNA sequence: TGTGCCAGCAGCGCGGGACTAAAGGCCTCCCAGGATACGCAGTATTTT. The chain links TRBV2 to TRBJ2-3; 7 bases fit TRBD2. V lost 6 bases and J lost 6; bases outside the gene matches: 15. The germline V gene encodes CDR1 SNHLY and CDR2 FYNNEI. The CDR3 sequence is 16 residues long.

V gene TRBV10-3 combines with J gene TRBJ1-4; tentatively, D is TRBD1 (6 bases). V lost 6 bases to trimming and J lost 5 bases, with 16 bases between them. This CDR3 contains 15 residues. Germline CDR1 ENHRY, CDR2 SYGVKD. CDR3 loop: CAISATDSPNEKLFF. The CDR3 bases are TGTGCCATCAGCGCTACGGACAGCCCAAATGAAAAACTGTTTTTT.

Notes on this clonotype: The junction differs from germline at one of its ends, possibly a read error. The rearrangement uses TRBV5-1 and TRBJ1-1; 10 nucleotides match TRBD1. The length of the CDR3 is 15 residues. Germline V lookup: CDR1 SGHRS, CDR2 YFSETQ. The CDR3 is CASSWMGQGSTKAFF. In nucleotides, the CDR3 is TGCGCCAGCAGCTGGATGGGACAGGGGTCCACTAAAGCTTTCTTT.

In this sample, this clonotype turned up a few times. This sequence joins TRBV4-2 and TRBJ2-2; 8 bases are shared with TRBD2. The CDR3 spans 15 residues. V lost 10 bases and J lost 4; bases outside the gene matches: 11. CDR1 and CDR2 (germline): LGHNA, YNFKEQ. Here the CDR3 DNA reads TGTGCCACCCGAGCTGTTACTAGCGGCACCGGGGAGCTGTTTTTT. Translation: CATRAVTSGTGELFF.

The genes are TRBV12-3 or TRBV12-4 and TRBJ1-2; tentative D call: TRBD1 (5 bases). This CDR3 comprises 13 residues. V lost 6 bases and J lost 5, with 13 bases in between. The CDR3 is CASSSDRRYGYTF. The CDR3 DNA sequence: TGTGCCAGCAGCTCCGACAGAAGGTATGGCTACACCTTC.

This chain links TRBV18 with TRBJ1-1; 8 bases line up with TRBD1. V was pared by 3 bases and J by 0 bases, with 15 bases of the junction left unmatched. Germline V CDR1 and CDR2: KGHSH, LQKENI. The CDR3 extends over 19 amino acids. Here the CDR3 reads CASSPFGLPDRGLNTEAFF. The CDR3 coding sequence is TGTGCCAGCTCACCTTTCGGCCTGCCAGACAGGGGCTTGAACACTGAAGCTTTCTTT.

V is TRBV18 and J is TRBJ2-7, with 10 bases that match TRBD2. Germline trimming cut 3 bases from V and 3 bases from J; bases unmatched to any gene: 5. Looked up from germline, CDR1 is KGHSH and CDR2 is LQKENI. The length of the CDR3 is 15 residues. The DNA for the CDR3 is TGTGCCAGCTCACCGTATCGACTAGCGGGCTACGAGCAGTACTTC. Amino acid sequence: CASSPYRLAGYEQYF.

The chain carries TRBV21-1 and TRBJ1-5; the table's TRBD1 call for D was not verified on the DNA. TRBV21-1 is listed as a pseudogene. The CDR3 contains 18 residues. CDR3 nucleotides: TGTGCCAGCAGCAAAGTTTTGCAACCAAGGACAGGTGAAGGGCCCCAGCATTTT. It is translated as CASSKVLQPRTGEGPQHF.

The chain joins TRBV5-1 to TRBJ2-4; D remains ambiguous. The J call may be wrong; the DNA end is better matched by TRBJ2-5. CDR1 SGHRS and CDR2 YFSETQ come from the germline V gene. The CDR3 extends over 12 amino acids. The CDR3 spells CASRDVQETQYF. The CDR3 nucleotides are TGCGCCAGCAGAGATGTCCAAGAGACCCAGTACTTC.

This clonotype appeared once. This CDR3 is CASSDSSSGGSDTQYF. The CDR3 DNA follows: TGTGCCAGCAGTGACTCGAGTAGCGGGGGGTCAGATACGCAGTATTTT. The chain uses TRBV6-4 and TRBJ2-3, with 10 bases that match TRBD2. This CDR3 comprises 16 residues. In germline, CDR1 is MRHNA, CDR2 SNTAGT. V dropped 0 bases and J dropped 4; count of bases not matched to a gene: 4.

J is TRBJ2-1 and V is TRBV3-1, with D perhaps matching TRBD2 (5 bases). Near its end, the DNA agrees better with TRBJ2-7, so the J call may be wrong. Germline V gives CDR1 LGHDT, CDR2 YNNKEL (reference sequence). The CDR3 runs to 13 residues. The CDR3 protein is CASSQGDGEEQYF. CDR3 nucleotides: TGTGCCAGCAGCCAGGGAGATGGCGAAGAGCAGTACTTC.

This clonotype was seen at least ten times. The rearrangement links TRBV15 to TRBJ2-1, with a possible D match to TRBD2 (6 bases). Looked up from germline, CDR1 is LNHNV and CDR2 is YYDKDF (reference sequence). The CDR3 runs 15 residues. Trimming pared 4 bases from V and 3 bases from J, leaving 13 bases between. The CDR3 DNA reads as TGTGCCACCAGCACGACCAGGACTAACTACAATGAGCAGTTCTTC. It translates to CATSTTRTNYNEQFF.